This TCR beta chain was documented in a study of cytomegalovirus exposure and HLA in healthy donors. When sampled, the donors appeared nominally healthy, though they likely had unrecorded immune exposures. Primers: 60 Vbeta forward and 13 Jbeta reverse. The assay was immunoSEQ multiplex PCR, and TCRdb's table has in-frame clones only and misses some. This sample carries about 89,000 clones, roughly three quarters of them seen once, and the ten largest clones take about 1.4%. The germline CDR1 and CDR2 sequences are SGHRS and YFSETQ. J lost 3 bases, V lost 4 bases, and 14 bases had no gene match. CDR3 length: 17 residues.

The rearrangement links TRBV5-1 to TRBJ1-2, with 8 bases lining up with TRBD1. The sequenced sample consisted of PBMCs. The clonotype comes from a male donor in good health and CMV-seronegative. The CDR3: CASSGQGPQVEDYGYTF. CDR3 nucleotides: TGCGCCAGCAGCGGACAGGGTCCCCAGGTAGAGGACTATGGCTACACCTTC.